This TCR beta chain was identified during a study of control samples from healthy donors and cancer patients. The table came from immunoSEQ multiplex PCR; TCRdb's copy has only in-frame clones and leaves some out. The sample shows 110,000 to 150,000 clones, under 95% of them seen only once. The germline CDR1 and CDR2 sequences are MNHEY and SVGAGI. V gave up 4 bases and J gave up 2 bases; unmatched junction bases: 7. The CDR3 contains 16 residues. Sequencing was performed on blood. The chain has TRBV6-5 and TRBJ1-2; 10 nucleotides line up with TRBD1. This sequence originates from a man in his forties in good health. The CDR3 spells CASSSATGGANYGYTF. CDR3 bases: TGTGCCAGCAGTTCCGCGACAGGGGGCGCCAACTATGGCTACACCTTC.